This T cell receptor (beta chain) derives from a study of Graves' ophthalmopathy and Graves' hyperthyroidism. Study-wide context: No treatment had been given when peripheral blood was collected at initial diagnosis.

Study results and caveats: Sensitivity of 85% to 90% and specificity of approximately 81% were achieved when a 13-signature model separated ophthalmopathy from stable hyperthyroidism.

The CDR3 totals 14 residues. V lost 0 bases and J 4 bases, leaving 9 bases between the germline ends. The germline V gene encodes CDR1 MNHEY and CDR2 SMNVEV (reference sequence). The evidence that diagnosis relied on was clinical symptoms, serum thyroxine, TRAb, thyroid ultrasound and orbital computed tomography. Transcripts of RNA were the source for amplifying TCR beta CDR3 regions. First-round RT-PCR employed HTBI primers, with a second-round multiplex PCR after it. TCRdb redid the calling of the multiplex PCR reads with MiXCR, one entry per CDR3 protein. The table records 500,000 to 700,000 distinct CDR3 sequences, about 20% of them present only once. This clonotype has at least ten counts. Its antigen is undetermined.

J is TRBJ1-1 and V is TRBV27; D gene unclear. This receptor was obtained from a young woman with stable Graves' hyperthyroidism. Some clones in this sample may be carry-over from other donors' samples. Sample: peripheral blood. The CDR3 region has the DNA TGTGCCAGCAGTTTATCTATAGTCGGCACTGAAGCTTTCTTT. This sequence encodes CASSLSIVGTEAFF.